This T cell receptor (beta chain) was observed in a study of early T cells in non-severe SARS-CoV-2 infection. Study information: Unsorted whole blood bulk RNA was sequenced, with unpaired chains. Study outcomes and limitations: Anti-spike CD8 responses were favored in VDJdb matching, and private and CD4 specificities were missed.

Individual cDNA molecules carried attached unique molecular identifiers. TCRdb recomputed calls from the 5' RACE reads with MiXCR, one row per CDR3 protein. The repertoire holds 59,000 or so distinct CDR3 sequences, with roughly 12% as singletons. This clonotype was counted at least ten times. The antigen is unknown. CDR3 size: 13 residues. With 1 base removed from V and 4 bases from J, the gap between germline ends came to 7 bases. The germline V gene encodes CDR1 SGHAT and CDR2 FQNNGV. The V call is TRBV11-2, the J call TRBJ1-1; D is unresolved. Sequencing used whole blood, obtained at baseline. The origin of this receptor is an adult who was a healthcare worker with PCR-confirmed SARS-CoV-2 infection or an uninfected control (not recorded which). CDR3: CASSLVSLTEAFF. DNA for the CDR3: TGTGCCAGCAGCTTAGTTTCCCTCACTGAAGCTTTCTTT.